This T cell receptor beta chain was found in a study of siplizumab effects on memory and regulatory T cells. Germline values: CDR1 MNHNY, CDR2 SVGAGI (reference sequence). V lost 2 bases to trimming and J lost 6 bases, with 10 bases between them. This CDR3 is 13 amino acids long. The method was immunoSEQ multiplex PCR; TCRdb's version includes in-frame clones alone and lacks a portion of them. The sample lists around 100,000 clones, about 91% occurring once. Broader study findings: Naive T cells appeared more diverse than memory cells and seemed to be major alloresponse contributors. There were only a minor fraction of alloreactive clones that mapped to unstimulated subsets. Some alloreactive sequences were traceable to unstimulated CD4+ memory cells, and siplizumab significantly reduced them.

Of note for this clone: Its specificity is not known.

The material sequenced was Tregs sorted from blood. The V and J genes are TRBV6-6 and TRBJ1-1, with D unclear. The TCR originated in a human donor in good health. The CDR3 coding sequence is TGTGCCAGCAGTTACGTAGGGTCCGCTGAAGCTTTCTTT. Amino acids: CASSYVGSAEAFF.